This T cell receptor beta chain was captured by sequencing in a study of T cells in Graves' hyperthyroidism and ophthalmopathy. Study findings and constraints: Clonotypes that were expanded in thyroid above 0.001 mostly appeared in blood too.

Concerning this clonotype: The antigen remains undetermined.

Trimming removed 9 bases from V and 2 bases from J, with 11 bases in between. From germline, CDR1 is LNHDA and CDR2 SQIVND (reference sequence). CDR3 size: 13 residues. Researchers took RNA transcripts and amplified the TCR beta CDR3 regions from them. When the TCR CDR3 underwent first-round RT-PCR, the HTBI primer set was used. A single record per CDR3 protein comes from TCRdb applying MiXCR to the multiplex PCR reads. Of 75,000 to 100,000 distinct CDR3 sequences listed, just over 50% are singletons. Sequencing input: blood. The rearrangement uses TRBV19 and TRBJ1-3, with unresolved D. The sequence derives from a woman between 40 and 50 years old with Graves' hyperthyroidism. Here the CDR3 reads CASNWAPGNTIYF. For the CDR3, the DNA is TGTGCCAGCAACTGGGCCCCTGGAAACACCATATATTTT.